Listed here are 16 T cell receptor beta chains from one sample, sequenced in a study of blood T cell repertoires in COVID-19. This table comes from immunoSEQ multiplex PCR, and its TCRdb copy is limited to in-frame clones, with some not included. The sample yields 150,000 to 200,000 clones, 84% seen once. Specimen: peripheral blood. These TCRs come from a human donor with acute or convalescent COVID-19. The donor label of this sample is uncertain.

This clone was recorded a few times. CDR3 coding DNA: TGCGCCAGCAGCTTAAGCGTGGCGGAGTATGGCTACACCTTC. Translating it yields CASSLSVAEYGYTF. This chain links TRBV5-1 with TRBJ1-2; the D is unclear. This CDR3 region has 14 residues. In germline, CDR1 is SGHRS, CDR2 YFSETQ. V lost 2 bases to trimming and J lost 5 bases, with 13 bases between them.

The V and J genes are TRBV28 and TRBJ1-5; D is ambiguous. Germline CDR1 MDHEN, CDR2 SYDVKM. This CDR3 is 16 amino acids long. With 3 bases removed from V and 4 bases from J, the gap between germline ends came to 16 bases. DNA for the CDR3: TGTGCCAGCAGTTTTGTCGGGGAAGCCAGGAATCAGCCCCAGCATTTT. As protein: CASSFVGEARNQPQHF.

V and J are TRBV20-1 and TRBJ2-1; tentative D call: TRBD2 (5 bases). Germline V gene data show CDR1 as DFQATT and CDR2 as SNEGSKA (reference sequence). Trimming shortened V by 6 bases and J by 5 bases, and 8 bases separated the two germline ends. CDR3 length: 11 residues. This CDR3 is CSASGHNEQFF. The DNA for the CDR3 is TGCAGTGCCAGCGGACACAATGAGCAGTTCTTC.

The gene calls are TRBV11-2 and TRBJ2-5, with 11 bases identical to TRBD2. CDR1 and CDR2 (germline): SGHAT, FQNNGV. The CDR3 is 18 amino acids. Trimming at V came to 2 bases and at J to 5 bases, leaving 13 bases not matched to a gene. The CDR3 DNA follows: TGTGCCAGCAGCTTAAATCTTCTGCGACTAGCGGGGAGTGAGACCCAGTACTTC. Encoded protein: CASSLNLLRLAGSETQYF.

V is TRBV10-1 and J is TRBJ2-2, with 9 bases that match TRBD1. The CDR3 runs to 16 residues. In germline, CDR1 is WNHNN, CDR2 SYGVQD (reference sequence). The V gene end was trimmed by 3 bases and the J gene end by 4 bases; junction bases not matched to a gene: 6. This CDR3 is CASSDNGQGSTGELFF. CDR3 sequence (DNA): TGCGCCAGCAGTGATAACGGACAGGGGAGCACCGGGGAGCTGTTTTTT.

The V gene is TRBV14, the J gene TRBJ2-3, with 11 bases that match TRBD1. The CDR3 loop spans 15 amino acids. CDR1 is SGHDN and CDR2 is FVKESK in the germline V gene. Trimming at V came to 4 bases and at J to 7 bases, leaving 7 bases not matched to a gene. CDR3: CASSPGQGARYTQYF. The CDR3 nucleotides are TGTGCCAGCAGCCCCGGACAGGGGGCGAGATATACGCAGTATTTT.

The chain employs TRBV5-1 and TRBJ1-4, with D tentatively TRBD1 (5 bases). The V gene lost 0 bases and the J gene lost 6 bases, with 24 bases spanning the gap. From germline, CDR1 is SGHRS and CDR2 YFSETQ. The CDR3 totals 19 residues. CDR3 sequence (DNA): TGCGCCAGCAGCTTGGCCCCGGGCAGGGCGAGCCCTCGAGATGAAAAACTGTTTTTT. Protein sequence: CASSLAPGRASPRDEKLFF.

The rearrangement joins TRBV3-1 (or the pseudogene TRBV3-2) to TRBJ2-2, with 14 bases aligning to TRBD2. Germline values: CDR1 LGHDT, CDR2 YNNKEL (reference sequence). J was trimmed by 2 bases and V by 6 bases; bases with no gene match: 11. The CDR3 extends over 19 amino acids. The CDR3 DNA sequence: TGTGCCAGCAGTCTGAGGCCGGGACTAGCGGGGGTAAACACCGGGGAGCTGTTTTTT. It translates to CASSLRPGLAGVNTGELFF.

The table lists this clone with a count of one. The J gene is TRBJ1-6, the V gene TRBV28; 8 bases are a match to TRBD1. Trimming removed 6 bases from V and 9 bases from J; junction bases left unmatched: 10. The germline V gene encodes CDR1 MDHEN and CDR2 SYDVKM. The CDR3 consists of 15 residues. In nucleotides, the CDR3 is TGTGCCAGCAGCCCCGGACAGGGTTTAGGTTCACCCCTCCACTTT. It encodes CASSPGQGLGSPLHF.

The chain has TRBV15 and TRBJ1-3; TRBD1 is a possible D gene (5 bases). The length of the CDR3 is 16 residues. V was cut by 1 base and J by 4 bases, with 14 bases left in between. Germline lookup yields CDR1 LNHNV and CDR2 YYDKDF (reference sequence). CDR3 sequence: CATSRGGVMAGNTIYF. CDR3 sequence (DNA): TGTGCCACCAGCAGAGGGGGGGTAATGGCAGGAAACACCATATATTTT.

The chain is built from TRBV5-1 and TRBJ2-7, with TRBD1 as a possible D gene (5 bases). Trimming took 0 bases from V and 1 from J, leaving 14 bases between them. From germline, CDR1 is SGHRS and CDR2 YFSETQ. The CDR3 consists of 16 residues. This CDR3 is CASSLDRTSASYEQYF. The CDR3 DNA reads TGCGCCAGCAGCTTGGATCGGACATCCGCTTCCTACGAGCAGTACTTC.

The chain recombines TRBV11-3 with TRBJ2-1; 9 bases align to TRBD1. Germline lookup yields CDR1 SGHNT and CDR2 YENEEA. V lost 1 base and J lost 14; bases outside the gene matches: 3. This CDR3 region has 12 residues. CDR3 amino acids: CASSLGQGEEFF. The CDR3 DNA sequence: TGTGCCAGCAGCTTAGGACAGGGGGAGGAGTTCTTC.

The V gene is TRBV5-1, the J gene TRBJ2-2; no reliable D call. Trimming took off 8 bases at V and 6 bases at J, with 14 bases between the two ends. The germline gives CDR1 SGHRS, CDR2 YFSETQ. The CDR3 is 13 residues long. The DNA of the CDR3 is TGCGCCAGTTATTCCGGGTGGGCCGGGGAGCTGTTTTTT. Translation gives CASYSGWAGELFF. Supplemented by reference TRBV5-1 and TRBJ2-2, the full variable domain reads KAGVTQTPRYLIKTRGQQVTLSCSPISGHRSVSWYQQTPGQGLQFLFEYFSETQRNKGNFPGRFSGRQFSNSRSEMNVSTLELGDSALYLCASYSGWAGELFFGEGSRLTVL.

This rearrangement joins TRBV30 to TRBJ2-7; D is unclear. V dropped 0 bases and J dropped 2 bases, with 5 bases sitting between them. From germline, CDR1 is GTSNPN and CDR2 SVGIG (reference sequence). The length of the CDR3 is 12 residues. The CDR3 sequence is CAWSVQAYEQYF. The CDR3 DNA reads TGTGCCTGGAGTGTTCAGGCCTACGAGCAGTACTTC.

V is TRBV19 and J is TRBJ1-5, with a possible D match to TRBD1 (6 bases). CDR3 length: 12 amino acids. V lost 4 bases and J lost 6, with 7 bases in between. In germline, CDR1 is LNHDA, CDR2 SQIVND (reference sequence). The CDR3 sequence is CASSKTGQPQHF. Here the CDR3 DNA reads TGTGCCAGTAGTAAGACAGGTCAGCCCCAGCATTTT.

This chain links TRBV15 with TRBJ2-1; D is ambiguous. V lost 2 bases to trimming and J lost 5 bases, with 4 bases between them. Germline lookup yields CDR1 LNHNV and CDR2 YYDKDF (reference sequence). The CDR3 contains 12 residues. Here the CDR3 DNA reads TGTGCCACCAGCAGATCCGACAATGAGCAGTTCTTC. Translating it yields CATSRSDNEQFF.